Listed below are T cell receptor beta chains from one sample, sequenced in a study of shared clonotypes between healthy human individuals. Some clones are missing from TCRdb's copy, which holds only in-frame ones; the method was immunoSEQ multiplex PCR. The sample lists approximately 1.4 million clones, approximately 98% occurring once. Sequences were obtained from naive CD4+ T cells sorted from blood. Receptors originate from a man aged 25 to 40 in good health. The conserved cysteine and the conserved F or W are not part of the CDR3 here. A row's size may be missing; if present it is once, few, many or a size class.

clone size	V gene	J gene	CDR3 protein
.	TRBV5-1	TRBJ2-3	ASSLVFSPRTDTQY
.	TRBV6-6	TRBJ2-1	ASSYPDGNEQF
.	TRBV18	TRBJ2-7	ASSGRTSSYEQY
.	TRBV7-9	TRBJ2-4	ASRPNGAKNIQY
.	TRBV14	TRBJ2-7	ASSLIRPTGPSPPFYEQY
.	TRBV9	TRBJ2-7	ASSVSQNSYEQY
.	TRBV11-2	TRBJ2-7	ASSFPRGEQY
.	TRBV19	TRBJ2-7	ASKSGNSYEQY
.	TRBV7-3	TRBJ2-3	ASSPGVAGSTDTQY
few	TRBV14	TRBJ1-4	ASSQSREEKLF
.	TRBV5-1	TRBJ2-1	ASSPTQGEQF
.	TRBV10-3	TRBJ2-2	AISDGTFWREGTGELF
.	TRBV11-2	TRBJ2-7	ASRLTGGSYEQY
once	TRBV29-1	TRBJ2-7	SVVLPRRFTYEQY
.	TRBV7-9	TRBJ1-1	ASSLIGRSTEAF
.	TRBV7-3	TRBJ1-2	ASSLTGTGDGYT
.	TRBV5-1	TRBJ2-2	ASSLLAGATTGELF
once	TRBV28	TRBJ2-3	ASRIHNTDTQY
.	TRBV5-4	TRBJ2-7	ASSSSPGPIPYEQY
.	TRBV5-1	TRBJ1-1	ASSLLTRNTEAF
.	TRBV5-1	TRBJ2-5	ASSPRPLATQY
.	TRBV28	TRBJ2-2	ASREGFGELF
.	TRBV7-9	TRBJ1-5	ASSFSGGVGQPQH
.	TRBV27	TRBJ2-5	ASSDLAGGAGTQY
.	TRBV10-2	TRBJ2-7	ASSESGWHEQY
.	TRBV5-3	TRBJ1-1	ARSRLEDQLNTEAF
.	TRBV4-2	TRBJ2-7	ASSQDWDQSYEQY
.	TRBV19	TRBJ2-1	ASSIENSRRLNNEQF
.	TRBV5-6	TRBJ1-2	ASSLTQGSGYT
.	TRBV5-6	TRBJ2-7	ASRNSVSAEQY
.	TRBV2	TRBJ1-2	ASTRDRVNYGYT
.	TRBV2	TRBJ1-3	ASSERVGKGGNTIY
.	TRBV18	TRBJ2-1	ASSPPGSGYSCNEQF
.	TRBV20-1	TRBJ2-1	SASIMNEQF
.	TRBV9	TRBJ2-5	ASSQTSGRPGETQY
.	TRBV6-5	TRBJ1-3	ASSYSTLGNTIY
.	TRBV30	TRBJ2-1	AVEGSSYNEQF
.	TRBV27	TRBJ2-7	ASSRGSGRTYEQY
.	TRBV11-2	TRBJ2-7	ASSLNLRAQY
.	TRBV5-1	TRBJ2-2	ASSFTGGDTGELF
.	TRBV10-3	TRBJ2-3	AISGTEAQY
.	TRBV11-2	TRBJ2-5	ASSLVWTGETQY
.	TRBV10-1	TRBJ2-3	ASRSGLASDTQY
.	TRBV19	TRBJ2-1	ASSPVLKGEQF
.	TRBV27	TRBJ1-5	ASSGRGGRRSDQPQH
.	TRBV7-8	TRBJ2-7	ASSLGPQLYEQY
.	TRBV27	TRBJ1-2	ATGLRGAGGYT
once	TRBV7-9	TRBJ2-7	ASSLGQYYEQY
.	TRBV5-4	TRBJ2-1	ATGLAGGKLNEQF
.	TRBV7-6	TRBJ2-3	ASSQGKLSGPRDTQY
.	TRBV6-1	TRBJ2-6	ASSPRGGANVLT
.	TRBV6-4	TRBJ2-7	ASSDSTVGAWGPSEQY
.	TRBV5-5	TRBJ1-5	ASSLGHSNQPQH
.	TRBV7-9	TRBJ2-7	ASSSDSSYEQY